This T cell receptor beta chain was retrieved from a study of T cell changes during pregnancy in multiple sclerosis (dated by TCRdb to the late 2010s). Describing the broader study: Changes in the T cell repertoire over the course of pregnancy were examined in this study in women with multiple sclerosis.

The CDR3, cysteine through phenylalanine, is 13 amino acids long. The retained sequence is limited to the CDR3, 39 bases, with the frame set at the first base. Via the germline V gene (reference sequence), CDR1 is MNHEY and CDR2 SMNVEV. The V end loses 10 bases and the J end loses 2 bases, and a stretch of 11 bases separates them. Worth noting for this clone: No cognate antigen has been identified for it. No qualities accompany the bases; no much larger clone lies one base away.

Preparation of the library involved the immunoSEQ multiplex PCR assay. TCRdb's version of the immuneACCESS table is confined to in-frame rearrangements and falls short of the full clone set. An unresolved V gene accounts for under half of the shortfall where checked; the remainder is of unknown origin. The sample yields 45,000 to 50,000 clones; 75% to 95% were counted once. About 8.8% of the sample lies in the top ten. The sample here was CD8+ T cells from peripheral blood mononuclear cells, taken after pregnancy. The receptor's source is a female donor with multiple sclerosis, enrolled in a pregnancy study. Rearrangement joined TRBV27 to TRBJ2-2; TRBD2 might be the D gene, on 6 matching bases. The CDR3 protein: CATTRGNTGELFF. The DNA sequence follows: TGTGCCACCACGCGGGGAAACACCGGGGAGCTGTTTTTT.